A selection of T cell receptor beta chains follows, all from one sample in a study of T-cell reconstitution after alpha-beta-depleted transplantation in children. A single record per CDR3 protein comes from TCRdb applying MiXCR to the PCR reads. The data contain some 220,000 distinct CDR3 sequences, around 10% of them singletons. Specimen: PBMCs from the stem cell graft donor, collected from the stem cell graft. The receptors originated from a human donor who donated a stem cell graft to a child with acute lymphoblastic leukemia. Each CDR3 is given with its conserved first and last residue. The D gene is left open where the match is weak. Rows give clone size only sometimes, using once, few, many, or a class for an expanded clone.

TRBD2	few	16	TRBV9	TRBJ2-3	TGTGCCAGCAGCGTAGCCTTCGGGGGGGCTGCAGATACGCAGTATTTT	CASSVAFGGAADTQYF
TRBD1	many	14	TRBV5-1	TRBJ1-1	TGCGCCAGCAGCTCCGGGACAGGGGGCACTGAAGCTTTCTTT	CASSSGTGGTEAFF
-	few	14	TRBV12-3/TRBV12-4	TRBJ1-1	TGTGCCATAAGAAGGGGGTTTCTGAACACTGAAGCTTTCTTT	CAIRRGFLNTEAFF
TRBD2	many	15	TRBV20-1	TRBJ2-7	TGCAGTGCTAGAGTGGGAACTAGCGGGGGCTACGAGCAGTACTTC	CSARVGTSGGYEQYF
TRBD1	-	15	TRBV27	TRBJ1-2	TGTGCCAGCAGTTTATCCCCCGGGACAGGGTTTGGCTACACCTTC	CASSLSPGTGFGYTF
-	-	17	TRBV12-3/TRBV12-4	TRBJ2-2	TGTGCCAGCAGCTCACCCGACAGGCTTGGGGCCGGCGGGGAGCTGTTTTTT	CASSSPDRLGAGGELFF
TRBD1	few	14	TRBV25-1	TRBJ2-1	TGTGCCAGCAGGGGGACAGATTTCTTGAATGAGCAGTTCTTC	CASRGTDFLNEQFF
-	-	15	TRBV5-1	TRBJ1-4	TGCGCCAGCAGCGCGGACACGGGGGGACGCGAAAAACTGTTTTTT	CASSADTGGREKLFF
-	few	13	TRBV10-3	TRBJ1-2	TGTGCCATCAGTGACAGGGCCGGCGGTGGCTACACCTTC	CAISDRAGGGYTF
-	-	13	TRBV7-2	TRBJ2-7	TGTGCCAGCAGCCAGACAGCAACCTACGAGCAGTACTTC	CASSQTATYEQYF
TRBD1	-	15	TRBV18	TRBJ1-2	TGTGCCAGCTCACCCCAGGGACAGAGGGGCTATGGCTACACCTTC	CASSPQGQRGYGYTF
TRBD1	many	14	TRBV5-1	TRBJ1-2	TGCGCCAGCCAACAGGGGGACGGAACTTATGGCTACACCTTC	CASQQGDGTYGYTF
-	few	14	TRBV28	TRBJ2-2	TGTGCCAGCAGCAAGGAACCGGGACACAAAGGGCTGTTTTTT	CASSKEPGHKGLFF
TRBD1	few	14	TRBV10-3	TRBJ1-6	TGTGCCATCAGCGGGGACAGCAAGAATTCACCCCTCCACTTT	CAISGDSKNSPLHF
-	-	12	TRBV30	TRBJ2-4	TGTGCCTGGAGTGTGGGCCAAAACATTCAGTACTTC	CAWSVGQNIQYF
TRBD1	few	15	TRBV6-1	TRBJ2-7	TGTGCCAGCAGCCGCCCGACAGGGTTTCTGTACGAGCAGTACTTC	CASSRPTGFLYEQYF
-	few	17	TRBV7-9	TRBJ2-7	TGTGCCAGCAGCTTATCCCTCGGTGGGTCCGGGGCCTACGAGCAGTACTTC	CASSLSLGGSGAYEQYF
-	many	15	TRBV6-5	TRBJ1-5	TGTGCCAGCAGAGCGGGACAAGGGGTCGGTCAGCCCCAGCATTTT	CASRAGQGVGQPQHF
TRBD1	few	15	TRBV5-6	TRBJ1-2	TGTGCCAGCAGCTTCCGAGGGACAGGGTACTATGGCTACACCTTC	CASSFRGTGYYGYTF
TRBD1	many	16	TRBV27	TRBJ1-5	TGTGCCAGCAGCCCTCTCAGGGGGGGCGGCAATCAGCCCCAGCATTTT	CASSPLRGGGNQPQHF
-	few	13	TRBV30	TRBJ1-3	TGTGCCTGGAAGTGGGGCTCTGGAAACACCATATATTTT	CAWKWGSGNTIYF
-	many	15	TRBV5-8	TRBJ1-2	TGTGCCAGCAGCTTGGCCGTCAGGTCTAACTATGGCTACACCTTC	CASSLAVRSNYGYTF
-	few	16	TRBV3-1	TRBJ2-7	TGTGCCAGCAGCCAAGACATCAGGGGTCGCTCCTACGAGCAGTACTTC	CASSQDIRGRSYEQYF
TRBD1	many	14	TRBV5-1	TRBJ2-7	TGCGCCAGCAGCTTTGACAGGGCTAGAAACGAGCAGTACTTC	CASSFDRARNEQYF
-	many	14	TRBV6-5	TRBJ2-1	TGTGCCAGCAGTTATATCCAGCGGGACAATGAGCAGTTCTTC	CASSYIQRDNEQFF